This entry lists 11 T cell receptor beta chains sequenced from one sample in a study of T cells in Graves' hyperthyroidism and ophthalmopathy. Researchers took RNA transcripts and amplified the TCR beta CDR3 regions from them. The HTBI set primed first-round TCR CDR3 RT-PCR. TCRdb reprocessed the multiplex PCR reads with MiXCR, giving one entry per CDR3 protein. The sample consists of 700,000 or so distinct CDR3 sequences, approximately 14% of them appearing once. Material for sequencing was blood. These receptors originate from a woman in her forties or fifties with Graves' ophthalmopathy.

CDR3 in DNA: TGTGCCAGCAGCTTGGAAGCGGCTCGCACAGATACGCAGTATTTT. Translating it yields CASSLEAARTDTQYF. The chain couples TRBV5-5 to TRBJ2-3; TRBD2 is a possible D gene (5 bases). V was shortened by 0 bases and J by 1 base, with 9 bases between the two germline ends. Germline V gene sequence: CDR1 SGHKS, CDR2 YYEKEE (reference sequence). The CDR3 contains 15 residues.

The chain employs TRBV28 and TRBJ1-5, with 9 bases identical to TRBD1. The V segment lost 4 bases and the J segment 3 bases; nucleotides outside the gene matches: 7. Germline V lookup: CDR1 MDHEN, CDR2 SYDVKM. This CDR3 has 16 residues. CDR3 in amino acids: CASSSRDRGNNQPQHF. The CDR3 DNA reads TGTGCCAGCAGTTCCCGAGACAGGGGGAACAATCAGCCCCAGCATTTT.

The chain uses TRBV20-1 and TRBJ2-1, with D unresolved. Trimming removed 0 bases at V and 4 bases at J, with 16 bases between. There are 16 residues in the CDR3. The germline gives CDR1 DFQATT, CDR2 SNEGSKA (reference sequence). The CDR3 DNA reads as TGCAGTGCTAGAGATTTAAAGGACGTAGAGTACAATGAGCAGTTCTTC. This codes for CSARDLKDVEYNEQFF.

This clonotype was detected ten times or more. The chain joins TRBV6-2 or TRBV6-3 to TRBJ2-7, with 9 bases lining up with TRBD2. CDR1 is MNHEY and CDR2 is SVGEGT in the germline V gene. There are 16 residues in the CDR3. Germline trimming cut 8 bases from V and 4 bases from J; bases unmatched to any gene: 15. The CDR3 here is CASPHRVAGDVYEQYF. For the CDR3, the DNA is TGTGCCAGCCCCCACAGGGTAGCGGGAGATGTGTACGAGCAGTACTTC.

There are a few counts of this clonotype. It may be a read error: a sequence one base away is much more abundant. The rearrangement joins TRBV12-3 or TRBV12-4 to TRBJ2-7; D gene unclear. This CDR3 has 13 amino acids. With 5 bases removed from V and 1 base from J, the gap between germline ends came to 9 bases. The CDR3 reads CASSASSSYEQYF. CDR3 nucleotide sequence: TGTGCCAGCAGTGCCTCGTCGTCCTACGAGCAGTACTTC.

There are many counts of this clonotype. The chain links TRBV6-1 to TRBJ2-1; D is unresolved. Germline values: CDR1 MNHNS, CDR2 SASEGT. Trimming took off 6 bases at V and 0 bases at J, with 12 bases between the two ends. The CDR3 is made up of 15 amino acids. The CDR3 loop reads CASRPGPYSYNEQFF. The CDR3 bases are TGTGCCAGCAGACCCGGGCCGTACTCCTACAATGAGCAGTTCTTC.

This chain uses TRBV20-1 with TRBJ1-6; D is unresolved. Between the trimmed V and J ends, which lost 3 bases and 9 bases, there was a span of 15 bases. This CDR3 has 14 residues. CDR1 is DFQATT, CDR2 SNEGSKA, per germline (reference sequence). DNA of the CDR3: TGCAGTGCTAGGGTTGAATGGGTCACTTCACCCCTCCACTTT. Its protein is CSARVEWVTSPLHF.

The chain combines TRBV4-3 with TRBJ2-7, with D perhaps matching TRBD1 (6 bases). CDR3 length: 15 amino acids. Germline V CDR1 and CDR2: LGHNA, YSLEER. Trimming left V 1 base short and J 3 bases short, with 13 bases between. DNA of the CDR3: TGCGCCAGCAGCCAAGGTCCCGGACAGATCTACGAGCAGTACTTC. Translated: CASSQGPGQIYEQYF.

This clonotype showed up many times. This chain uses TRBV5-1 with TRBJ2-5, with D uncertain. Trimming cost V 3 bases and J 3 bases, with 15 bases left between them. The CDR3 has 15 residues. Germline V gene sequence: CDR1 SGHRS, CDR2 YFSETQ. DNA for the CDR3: TGCGCCAGCAGCTCTGAAGGACGACCCAAAGAGACCCAGTACTTC. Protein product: CASSSEGRPKETQYF.

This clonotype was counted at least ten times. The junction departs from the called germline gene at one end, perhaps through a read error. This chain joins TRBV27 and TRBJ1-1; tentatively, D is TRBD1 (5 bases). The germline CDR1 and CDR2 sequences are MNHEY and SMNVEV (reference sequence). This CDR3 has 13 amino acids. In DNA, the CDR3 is TGTACCAGCAGTTTTAGTCGACACTGGGACGCTTTCTTT. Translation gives CTSSFSRHWDAFF.

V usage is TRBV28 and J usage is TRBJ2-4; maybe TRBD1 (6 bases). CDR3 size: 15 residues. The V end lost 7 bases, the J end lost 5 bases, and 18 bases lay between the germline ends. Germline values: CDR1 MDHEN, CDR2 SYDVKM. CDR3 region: CASNSQGLIQNIQYF. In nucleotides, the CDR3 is TGTGCCAGCAATTCGCAGGGGCTGATCCAAAACATTCAGTACTTC.